One sample yielded the 27 T cell receptor beta chains listed below, sequenced in a study of blood T cells in healthy people across ages. Next came a second PCR, run for 7 to 11 cycles, which used a sample-barcoded 5' primer along with a J-beta primer mix. TCRdb re-called the 5' RACE reads with MiXCR, one entry per CDR3 protein. The sample consists of approximately 1.5 million distinct CDR3 sequences, about 31% of them appearing once. The sample comprised blood. The receptors were sampled from a woman aged 25 to 39 in good health.

The chain combines TRBV24-1 with TRBJ2-7; D call uncertain. The CDR3 totals 12 residues. V gave up 8 bases and J gave up 3 bases, with 10 bases separating them. The germline V gene encodes CDR1 KGHDR and CDR2 SFDVKD. CDR3 sequence (DNA): TGTGCCACCATACGCGAAGTCTACGAGCAGTACTTC. Translation: CATIREVYEQYF.

This rearrangement joins TRBV7-3 to TRBJ2-3; D uncertain. V gave up 4 bases and J gave up 2 bases, with 10 bases separating them. This CDR3 has 14 amino acids. Germline-derived CDR1 and CDR2 are SGHTA and FQGTGA. CDR3 sequence reads: CASSSLQDTDTQYF. DNA for the CDR3: TGTGCCAGCAGCTCGTTGCAGGACACAGATACGCAGTATTTT.

The V and J genes are TRBV6-1 and TRBJ2-5; 13 nucleotides agree with TRBD2. CDR3 length: 16 residues. J was trimmed by 2 bases and V by 4 bases; bases with no gene match: 4. The V gene's germline CDR1 is MNHNS and CDR2 SASEGT. CDR3 sequence: CASSGTSGGKQETQYF. CDR3 nucleotide sequence: TGTGCCAGCAGTGGGACTAGCGGGGGAAAACAAGAGACCCAGTACTTC.

This sequence joins TRBV2 and TRBJ2-7, with a possible D match to TRBD2 (5 bases). V lost 1 base, J lost 1 base, and 14 bases lay in between. The CDR3 loop spans 16 amino acids. In germline, CDR1 is SNHLY, CDR2 FYNNEI. CDR3 bases: TGTGCCAGCAGTGAAGAAAGCGCTAGCCTATCCTACGAGCAGTACTTC. Protein sequence: CASSEESASLSYEQYF. The full variable domain, with the rest looked up from reference TRBV2 and TRBJ2-7, is EPEVTQTPSHQVTQMGQEVILRCVPISNHLYFYWYRQILGQKVEFLVSFYNNEISEKSEIFDDQFSVERPDGSNFTLKIRSTKLEDSAMYFCASSEESASLSYEQYFGPGTRLTVT.

In its sample, this clonotype was seen a few times. The genes are TRBV20-1 and TRBJ1-4; D remains unclear. Germline CDR1 reads DFQATT; CDR2 reads SNEGSKA (reference sequence). Trimming left V 3 bases short and J 6 bases short, with 14 bases between. The CDR3 consists of 14 residues. The DNA for the CDR3 is TGCAGTGCTAGGGTCGACACTTTGGATGAAAAACTGTTTTTT. Translating gives CSARVDTLDEKLFF.

The V and J genes are TRBV20-1 and TRBJ2-5, with D maybe TRBD1 (6 bases). The CDR3 spans 14 residues. Germline assignment: CDR1 DFQATT and CDR2 SNEGSKA (reference sequence). The CDR3 DNA sequence: TGCAGCGTTCCCCCGAGGGGGTGGCAAGAGACCCAGTACTTC. Translating gives CSVPPRGWQETQYF.

The chain has TRBV20-1 and TRBJ2-1; D unresolved. The CDR3 consists of 12 residues. Trimming took 6 bases from V and 8 from J, leaving 14 bases between them. The V gene's germline CDR1 is DFQATT and CDR2 SNEGSKA (reference sequence). The CDR3 loop is CSADDPVHEQFF. In DNA, the CDR3 is TGCAGTGCAGACGACCCAGTCCATGAGCAGTTCTTC.

This clonotype came up a few times. The gene calls are TRBV28 and TRBJ2-5; D uncertain. Trimming cost V 3 bases and J 6 bases, with 8 bases left between them. Germline V gene data show CDR1 as MDHEN and CDR2 as SYDVKM. The CDR3 sequence is 12 residues long. CDR3 sequence (DNA): TGTGCCAGCAGTTTGTCTCTACAGACCCAGTACTTC. Its translation: CASSLSLQTQYF.

The table lists this clonotype with a few counts. A read error may produce the germline difference seen at one junction end. The gene calls are TRBV20-1 and TRBJ2-5, with 7 positions matching TRBD2. The CDR3 spans 16 residues. Germline values: CDR1 DFQATT, CDR2 SNEGSKA (reference sequence). This CDR3 reads CSARVGSGAFQETQYF. The CDR3 DNA sequence: TGCAGTGCCAGAGTTGGGAGCGGGGCGTTCCAAGAGACCCAGTACTTC.

This clonotype showed up just a few times. The J gene is TRBJ1-2, the V gene TRBV2; 7 bases match TRBD1. The V and J ends lost 6 bases and 8 bases, in that order; junction bases with no gene match: 9. Germline-derived CDR1 and CDR2 are SNHLY and FYNNEI. The CDR3 is 13 residues long. CDR3: CASSDGPRGGYTF. CDR3 bases: TGTGCCAGCAGCGACGGACCCAGGGGGGGCTACACCTTC.

This clonotype has at least ten counts. The chain uses TRBV20-1 and TRBJ2-1; 11 bases align to TRBD2. V shed 0 bases, J shed 0 bases, and the junction held 7 bases outside the gene matches. There are 18 residues in the CDR3. Germline V gene sequence: CDR1 DFQATT, CDR2 SNEGSKA (reference sequence). The CDR3 here is CSARELAGGASSYNEQFF. As DNA, the CDR3 is TGCAGTGCTAGAGAGTTAGCGGGGGGGGCTAGCTCCTACAATGAGCAGTTCTTC.

This clonotype was seen a handful of times. The chain links TRBV20-1 to TRBJ2-1; TRBD2 aligns across 13 bases. V trimming: 3 bases; J trimming: 9 bases; junction bases outside the gene matches: 8. The length of the CDR3 is 15 residues. Germline CDR1 reads DFQATT; CDR2 reads SNEGSKA (reference sequence). The CDR3 is CSARELAGGPSEQFF. DNA for the CDR3: TGCAGTGCTAGGGAACTAGCGGGGGGGCCGTCTGAGCAGTTCTTC.

The sample holds a few counts of this clonotype. The chain has TRBV6-5 and TRBJ2-1; 10 nucleotides match TRBD1. The germline gives CDR1 MNHEY, CDR2 SVGAGI. The junction had 6 bases not matched to a gene; V was cut back by 2 bases and J by 2 bases. This CDR3 has 17 residues. This chain's CDR3 is CASSYPTGGSPYNEQFF. The CDR3, as DNA: TGTGCCAGCAGTTACCCGACAGGGGGCTCCCCCTACAATGAGCAGTTCTTC.

This clonotype was recorded only once. The V gene is TRBV6-2 or TRBV6-3, the J gene TRBJ2-5; 14 bases match TRBD2. Looked up from germline, CDR1 is MNHEY and CDR2 is SVGEGT. V lost 6 bases and J lost 5; bases outside the gene matches: 8. The CDR3 loop spans 16 amino acids. The CDR3 bases are TGTGCCAGCAGGCGGCCGGGACTAGCGGGGGTGGAGACCCAGTACTTC. Its translation is CASRRPGLAGVETQYF.

Points on this clonotype: One junction end disagrees with the germline gene, perhaps due to a read error. V is TRBV7-2 and J is TRBJ2-7; no clear D gene. This CDR3 is built from 18 residues. Germline CDR1 reads SGHTA; CDR2 reads FQGNSA. The CDR3 DNA is TGTGCCAGCAACTTAGCTCTCATGGGTGGTGAAATTTCATACGAGCAGTACTTC. Translation gives CASNLALMGGEISYEQYF.

This clonotype was observed a few times. At one end, the junction sequence differs from germline, possibly due to a read error. The genes are TRBV10-3 and TRBJ2-7; D is ambiguous. The CDR3 is 11 amino acids. CDR1 is ENHRY and CDR2 is SYGVKD in the germline V gene. The CDR3 is CAIRGSNEQYF. CDR3 nucleotides: TGTGCCATCAGGGGCTCCAACGAGCAGTACTTC.

A few counts support this clonotype. V is TRBV27 and J is TRBJ1-1; D is unresolved. V lost 4 bases and J 1 base, leaving 13 bases between the germline ends. The CDR3 totals 15 residues. Per germline, CDR1 MNHEY and CDR2 SMNVEV (reference sequence). The CDR3 loop is CASSSRVVANTEAFF. The DNA of the CDR3 is TGTGCCAGCAGTTCCCGTGTAGTGGCGAACACTGAAGCTTTCTTT.

CDR3 sequence reads: CASSFDITNTEAFF. In DNA form, the CDR3 reads TGTGCCAGCAGTTTCGATATAACGAACACTGAAGCTTTCTTT. This chain links TRBV12-3 or TRBV12-4 with TRBJ1-1; D is undetermined. V lost 3 bases to trimming and J lost 1 base, with 9 bases between them. The CDR3 extends over 14 amino acids.

The CDR3 DNA sequence: TGCAGTGCTGCGACCGGGACAGGGGAAATGAACACTGAAGCTTTCTTT. It encodes CSAATGTGEMNTEAFF. The chain recombines TRBV20-1 with TRBJ1-1, with 10 positions matching TRBD1. Germline V lookup: CDR1 DFQATT, CDR2 SNEGSKA (reference sequence). Unmatched junction bases numbered 9, after V lost 5 bases and J lost 0 bases. This CDR3 contains 16 residues.

V is TRBV2 and J is TRBJ2-7; 7 positions agree with TRBD1. V lost 6 bases and J lost 3; bases outside the gene matches: 11. Germline V gene lookup returns CDR1 SNHLY and CDR2 FYNNEI. The CDR3 has 15 amino acids. The CDR3 DNA reads as TGTGCCAGCAGCGCCCAGCGACGACAGGGCTACGAGCAGTACTTC. Translation gives CASSAQRRQGYEQYF.

In its sample, this clonotype was seen many times. Relative to the germline gene, one junction end is altered; a read error may explain this. V usage is TRBV12-3 or TRBV12-4 and J usage is TRBJ1-1; possibly TRBD1 for D (6 bases). This CDR3 region has 14 residues. The DNA of the CDR3 is TGTGCCAGCAGCTTAGGGGGGATGAACACTGAAGCTTTCTTT. Residues: CASSLGGMNTEAFF.

This sequence joins TRBV25-1 and TRBJ2-3; D is undetermined. With 7 bases removed from V and 5 bases from J, the gap between germline ends came to 7 bases. The germline V gene encodes CDR1 MGHDK and CDR2 SYGVNS. The CDR3 is 11 residues long. The CDR3 reads CASIQLDTQYF. The CDR3 nucleotides are TGTGCCAGCATCCAGTTAGATACGCAGTATTTT.

The V call is TRBV27, the J call TRBJ2-3; either TRBD1 or TRBD2 may fit D (5 bases each). The ends were cut back, 4 bases at V and 2 bases at J, with 10 bases in the middle. CDR1 MNHEY and CDR2 SMNVEV come from the germline V gene (reference sequence). The CDR3 has 14 amino acids. This CDR3 is CASSYEGLTDTQYF. In DNA, the CDR3 is TGTGCCAGCAGTTATGAGGGGCTCACAGATACGCAGTATTTT.

The chain joins TRBV21-1 to TRBJ2-4; TRBD1 reflects the table's D call only, with no check against the DNA. TRBV21-1 is a documented pseudogene. The CDR3 extends over 16 amino acids. The CDR3 coding sequence is TGTGCCAGCAGCAAATGGGACAGGGGGGCCAAAAACATTCAGTACTTC. Its translation is CASSKWDRGAKNIQYF.

V usage is TRBV5-6 and J usage is TRBJ2-1, with D perhaps assigned TRBD1 or TRBD2 (5 bases each). The germline V and J ends were trimmed by 5 bases and 5 bases, with 23 bases remaining between them. The length of the CDR3 is 17 residues. Germline V CDR1 and CDR2: SGHDT, YYEEEE. The CDR3 DNA sequence: TGTGCCAGCAGTTTTTGGGATAGGAGTCTGGGGGACAATGAGCAGTTCTTC. Translating gives CASSFWDRSLGDNEQFF.

This clonotype was counted only a few times. The chain joins TRBV6-1 to TRBJ2-5; D remains unclear. V lost 3 bases and J 5 bases, leaving 7 bases between the germline ends. From germline, CDR1 is MNHNS and CDR2 SASEGT. The CDR3 spans 12 residues. The CDR3, as DNA: TGTGCCAGCAGTGAGACTGCTGAGACCCAGTACTTC. Translation gives CASSETAETQYF.

This clonotype was observed many times. The CDR3 coding sequence is TGCAGTGCTAGAGACCCGGACTCAGGCGGCAAGCAGTACTTC. Translating it yields CSARDPDSGGKQYF. The V call is TRBV20-1, the J call TRBJ2-7; possible D gene TRBD2, 5 bases. The V end lost 0 bases, the J end lost 8 bases, and 17 bases lay between the germline ends. Germline lookup yields CDR1 DFQATT and CDR2 SNEGSKA (reference sequence). The CDR3 is 14 amino acids.